This T cell receptor (beta chain) comes out of a study of blood T cells in healthy people across ages. Study context: Capture by template switching was about one barcoded beta molecule per two T cells.

Remarks on this clonotype: The antigen is not known. An end of the junction does not agree with germline; a read error may underlie this.

Together with a sample-barcoded 5' primer, a J-beta primer mix was included in a second PCR lasting about 7 to 12 cycles. Via MiXCR, TCRdb re-called the 5' RACE reads, giving one row per CDR3 protein. The data show about 670,000 distinct CDR3 sequences, about 51% seen once. This CDR3 spans 15 amino acids. Germline V gene lookup returns CDR1 SGHTA and CDR2 FQGNSA. Around 10 milliliters of peripheral blood were drawn from each donor. Findings and limits, study-wide: Nothing was known about donor CMV status, and this possibly confounded expanded clonotype changes. With age, beta diversity per million T cells declined roughly linearly, significantly by approximately 40.

Material: blood. The TCR originated in a woman aged 80 or over in good health. This chain links TRBV7-2 with TRBJ2-1; D might be TRBD1 (6 bases). CDR3: CASSLGAGTYNELFF. The CDR3 DNA sequence: TGTGCCAGCAGCTTAGGGGCCGGGACATACAATGAGCTGTTCTTC.